This TCR beta chain appears in the sequencing data of a study of T cell responses to AZD1222 COVID-19 vaccine. TCRdb keeps only in-frame clones here, not all; method: immunoSEQ multiplex PCR. The data hold under 200,000 clones, with over 70% observed a single time. The J segment lost 1 base and the V segment lost 5 bases, leaving 5 bases of the junction unmatched. There are 15 residues in the CDR3. Germline values: CDR1 SGHTA, CDR2 FQGTGA. This sample comprised peripheral blood, obtained on day 0 of MenACWY control vaccination. The sequence came from an adult in good health. The gene calls are TRBV7-3 and TRBJ2-1; 7 nucleotides line up with TRBD2. The CDR3 DNA follows: TGTGCCAGCAGCGCAGGACTAGTTTCCTACAATGAGCAGTTCTTC. Translating gives CASSAGLVSYNEQFF.